The rows below give T cell receptor beta chains drawn from one sample of a study of OX40 agonist ivuxolimab in advanced cancers. Libraries were prepared by immunoSEQ multiplex PCR; TCRdb keeps only in-frame clonotypes and omits some of them. The sample lists about 45,000 clones, about 89% seen once, with about a sixth in the top ten. The sequencing here drew on CD4+ or CD8+ T cells sorted from blood, taken in a trial of the OX40 agonist ivuxolimab. The receptors were sampled from an adult with an advanced solid tumor such as melanoma, head and neck, liver or kidney cancer. Both conserved end residues are part of each CDR3. A D gene is named only where the DNA matches it firmly. The size entry is marked missing in some rows and otherwise reads once, few, many or a size class.

j_gene,abundance,v_gene,d_gene,CDR3aa,CDR3nt
TRBJ2-1,.,TRBV25-1,.,CASSVGESSYNEQFF,TGTGCCAGCAGTGTTGGGGAGAGCTCCTACAATGAGCAGTTCTTC
TRBJ2-7,.,TRBV28,.,CASSLSEAVVSSYEQYF,TGTGCCAGCAGTTTATCGGAAGCTGTAGTTAGCTCCTACGAGCAGTACTTC
TRBJ1-1,.,TRBV6-1,.,CAMRQNTEAFF,TGTGCCATGCGACAGAACACTGAAGCTTTCTTT
TRBJ2-2,.,TRBV7-9,.,CASSPKGELFF,TGTGCCAGCAGCCCCAAGGGGGAGCTGTTTTTT
TRBJ2-2,.,TRBV7-9,.,CASSRHPGDPPGELFF,TGTGCCAGCAGCCGTCACCCGGGAGATCCTCCCGGGGAGCTGTTTTTT
TRBJ2-3,.,TRBV5-1,.,CASSLATSGVPDTQYF,TGCGCCAGCAGCTTGGCCACTTCGGGGGTCCCAGATACGCAGTATTTT
TRBJ1-5,few,TRBV15,.,CATSRVQGGRQPQHF,TGTGCCACCAGCAGAGTACAGGGAGGGAGACAGCCCCAGCATTTT
TRBJ2-7,.,TRBV30,.,CAWSPGAAYEQYF,TGTGCCTGGAGTCCAGGGGCGGCCTACGAGCAGTACTTC
TRBJ2-2,.,TRBV27,.,CASSSPTGFGELFF,TGTGCCAGCAGTTCTCCCACGGGGTTCGGGGAGCTGTTTTTT
TRBJ1-1,.,TRBV27,TRBD1,CASSAGGGNTEAFF,TGTGCCAGCAGTGCAGGGGGGGGGAACACTGAAGCTTTCTTT
TRBJ2-2,once,TRBV21-1,.,CASSSQRQGHTGELFF,TGTGCCAGCAGCAGCCAAAGACAGGGTCACACCGGGGAGCTGTTTTTT
TRBJ2-3,.,TRBV10-3,.,CAISESSRPSQDTQYF,TGTGCCATCAGTGAGTCGAGCAGGCCCAGTCAAGATACGCAGTATTTT
TRBJ2-3,.,TRBV6-5,TRBD2,CASSYSLAGGPDTQYF,TGTGCCAGCAGTTACTCGCTAGCGGGGGGGCCAGATACGCAGTATTTT
TRBJ1-1,.,TRBV7-9,.,CASVGRDGLNTEAFF,TGTGCCAGCGTGGGCCGGGACGGATTGAACACTGAAGCTTTCTTT
TRBJ1-2,few,TRBV19,TRBD1,CASSIGKQGAGGYTF,TGTGCCAGTAGTATAGGAAAACAGGGGGCTGGTGGCTACACCTTC
TRBJ1-2,.,TRBV6-9,.,CASSLGWAGRNYGYTF,TGTGCCAGCAGTTTAGGTTGGGCAGGGCGGAACTATGGCTACACCTTC
TRBJ1-1,.,TRBV28,.,CASLGGAGAFF,TGTGCCAGCCTGGGCGGGGCGGGAGCTTTCTTT
TRBJ2-1,.,TRBV5-1,TRBD2,CASSTRQGRASGIYNEQFF,TGCGCCAGCAGCACCCGGCAGGGAAGGGCTAGCGGGATTTACAATGAGCAGTTCTTC
TRBJ2-7,.,TRBV5-1,.,CASSLDQAWQQYF,TGCGCCAGCAGCTTGGATCAGGCTTGGCAACAGTACTTC
TRBJ2-7,.,TRBV11-2,TRBD1,CASSLEWQGAYEQYF,TGTGCCAGCAGCTTAGAATGGCAGGGGGCATACGAGCAGTACTTC
TRBJ2-2,.,TRBV19,.,CASSTIYFTGELFF,TGTGCCAGTAGTACCATATATTTCACCGGGGAGCTGTTTTTT
TRBJ2-3,.,TRBV5-1,.,CASSLGLASSDTQYF,TGCGCCAGCAGCTTGGGCTTGGCTAGCTCAGATACGCAGTATTTT
TRBJ2-3,.,TRBV28,.,CASSLRAATDTQYF,TGTGCCAGCAGTTTGAGGGCAGCCACAGATACGCAGTATTTT
TRBJ2-2,once,TRBV6-5,.,CASSYDFPGSGELFF,TGTGCCAGCAGTTACGATTTCCCGGGCTCCGGGGAGCTGTTTTTT
TRBJ2-3,.,TRBV7-9,.,CASSFDPNTQYF,TGTGCCAGCAGCTTTGACCCAAATACGCAGTATTTT
TRBJ2-1,once,TRBV9,TRBD1,CASSAADRADNEQFF,TGTGCCAGCAGCGCCGCGGACAGGGCCGACAATGAGCAGTTCTTC
TRBJ1-4,.,TRBV7-9,.,CASRGGGYNEKLFF,TGTGCCAGCAGGGGCGGGGGATACAATGAAAAACTGTTTTTT
TRBJ1-4,.,TRBV10-2,TRBD1,CASSESRGTANEKLFF,TGCGCCAGCAGTGAGTCGAGAGGGACAGCTAATGAAAAACTGTTTTTT
TRBJ2-7,once,TRBV4-2,TRBD1,CASSQGVQGFSSYEQYF,TGTGCCAGCAGCCAGGGAGTACAGGGGTTCAGTTCCTACGAGCAGTACTTC
TRBJ1-6,.,TRBV6-1,.,CASSRKGSYNSPLHF,TGTGCCAGCAGCAGAAAGGGCTCCTATAATTCACCCCTCCACTTT
TRBJ2-3,medium-sized,TRBV6-1,.,CASRWSADTQYF,TGTGCCAGCCGGTGGTCGGCAGATACGCAGTATTTT
TRBJ2-5,.,TRBV7-2,TRBD1,CASNDRDQETQYF,TGTGCCAGCAACGACAGGGACCAAGAGACCCAGTACTTC
TRBJ2-3,.,TRBV9,.,CASSPGDTQYF,TGTGCCAGCAGCCCAGGGGATACGCAGTATTTT
TRBJ2-7,.,TRBV2,.,CASSPAGTPSYEQYF,TGTGCCAGCAGTCCGGCAGGGACCCCTTCCTACGAGCAGTACTTC
TRBJ1-1,.,TRBV6-5,.,CASSYGRATTEAFF,TGTGCCAGCAGTTACGGCAGGGCGACCACTGAAGCTTTCTTT
TRBJ2-1,once,TRBV11-2,.,CASSSGRANEQFF,TGTGCCAGCAGCTCGGGACGGGCCAATGAGCAGTTCTTC
TRBJ2-2,.,TRBV6-1,.,CASSGVFTGELFF,TGTGCCAGCAGTGGAGTATTCACCGGGGAGCTGTTTTTT
TRBJ2-6,.,TRBV11-2,.,CASSRSSSGANVLTF,TGTGCCAGCAGCCGTTCCAGTAGTGGGGCCAACGTCCTGACTTTC
TRBJ2-7,.,TRBV11-2,.,CASSLGPSEQYF,TGTGCCAGCAGCTTGGGACCCTCCGAGCAGTACTTC
TRBJ1-2,.,TRBV2,.,CASKTGRGYTF,TGTGCCAGCAAAACAGGGCGTGGCTACACCTTC
TRBJ1-1,.,TRBV27,TRBD1,CASRTGGSEAFF,TGTGCCAGCAGGACAGGGGGCAGTGAAGCTTTCTTT
TRBJ1-5,once,TRBV6-6,TRBD1,CASNGRGVEQPQHF,TGTGCCAGCAACGGCAGGGGGGTAGAGCAGCCCCAGCATTTT
TRBJ2-1,.,TRBV7-9,.,CASSLSSGWGEQFF,TGTGCCAGCAGCTTATCCTCAGGATGGGGTGAGCAGTTCTTC
TRBJ1-2,.,TRBV5-4,.,CASSLMGARGYTF,TGTGCCAGCAGCTTGATGGGGGCGCGGGGCTACACCTTC
TRBJ2-3,.,TRBV6-5,.,CASSYVGGADTQYF,TGTGCCAGCAGTTACGTGGGGGGAGCAGATACGCAGTATTTT
TRBJ2-5,.,TRBV15,.,CATSPAGQETQYF,TGTGCCACCAGCCCCGCAGGGCAAGAGACCCAGTACTTC